This entry lists 29 T cell receptor beta chains sequenced from one sample in a study of T-cell reconstitution after alpha-beta-depleted transplantation in children listed by TCRdb under 2016. Library preparation employed PCR. The listed sequencing device is Illumina HiSeq 2500. Molecular barcoding was employed in the preparation of TCR libraries, with unique molecular identifiers being used to normalize TCRbeta repertoire quantification. The public sequencing data were trimmed at Q25 with fastp and processed into clonotypes with MiXCR by TCRdb, which kept only in-frame beta chains. Each CDR3 protein appears once, grouped with its most common genes and DNA. The sample contains roughly 200,000 distinct CDR3 sequences, about 15% of them found a single time. The leading ten clones occupy 13% of the sample. The sequences come from PBMCs from the stem cell graft donor, collected from the stem cell graft. The origin of the receptors is a human donor who donated a stem cell graft to a child with acute lymphoblastic leukemia.

This clonotype was counted at least ten times. The DNA of the CDR3 is TGTGCCATCAGTGACAGAGGCCGTACCTCTGGGGCCAACGTCCTGACTTTC. It specifies CAISDRGRTSGANVLTF. The chain combines TRBV10-3 with TRBJ2-6; D remains ambiguous. Deletions cut 3 bases from V and 0 bases from J, with 12 bases between. There are 17 residues in the CDR3. Looked up from germline, CDR1 is ENHRY and CDR2 is SYGVKD.

This clonotype has a count of ten or more. This chain uses TRBV5-1 with TRBJ2-5; D gene uncertain. Germline CDR1 reads SGHRS; CDR2 reads YFSETQ. CDR3 size: 13 residues. Trimming left V 0 bases short and J 2 bases short, with 5 bases between. In DNA, the CDR3 is TGCGCCAGCAGCTTGGTGAGGCAAGAGACCCAGTACTTC. It is translated as CASSLVRQETQYF. The full variable domain, in which reference TRBV5-1 and TRBJ2-5 provide the parts outside the CDR3, is KAGVTQTPRYLIKTRGQQVTLSCSPISGHRSVSWYQQTPGQGLQFLFEYFSETQRNKGNFPGRFSGRQFSNSRSEMNVSTLELGDSALYLCASSLVRQETQYFGPGTRLLVL.

This clonotype was detected ten times or more. This sequence joins TRBV20-1 and TRBJ1-2, with no clear D. V shed 6 bases and J shed 4 bases, with 12 bases lying between them. Germline V gene sequence: CDR1 DFQATT, CDR2 SNEGSKA (reference sequence). The CDR3 is made up of 12 amino acids. CDR3 in DNA: TGCAGTGCCCCGCTGGGGTCCTATGGCTACACCTTC. It codes for CSAPLGSYGYTF.

This chain links TRBV4-1 with TRBJ2-5; D may be TRBD1 (5 bases). The CDR3 has 14 amino acids. The germline CDR1 and CDR2 sequences are MGHRA and YSYEKL. V lost 4 bases, J lost 5 bases, and 14 bases lay in between. The CDR3 loop reads CASSLRQSPETQYF. The CDR3, as DNA: TGCGCCAGCAGCCTCCGACAGTCGCCGGAGACCCAGTACTTC.

Worth noting for this clonotype: The CDR3 end shows no conserved phenylalanine or tryptophan, and so a read error is likely. This rearrangement joins TRBV12-3 or TRBV12-4 to TRBJ2-3; TRBD2 aligns across 10 bases. V was pared by 5 bases and J by 0 bases, with 5 bases of the junction left unmatched. The CDR3 has 16 residues. The CDR3 spells CASSLSGGSSTDTQYL. The CDR3 DNA reads TGTGCCAGCAGTCTTAGCGGGGGGTCTAGCACAGATACGCAGTATTTG.

Note on this clonotype: Since a much larger clone is just one base distant, this may be a read error. This sequence joins TRBV5-1 and TRBJ2-5; D remains unclear. The CDR3 extends over 13 amino acids. Per the germline V gene, CDR1 is SGHRS and CDR2 is YFSETQ. The V gene lost 1 base and the J gene lost 2 bases, with 6 bases spanning the gap. The chain's CDR3 is CASSLCSQETQYF. In nucleotides, the CDR3 is TGCGCCAGCAGCTTGTGCAGTCAAGAGACCCAGTACTTC. Full variable domain (remainder filled in from reference TRBV5-1 and TRBJ2-5): KAGVTQTPRYLIKTRGQQVTLSCSPISGHRSVSWYQQTPGQGLQFLFEYFSETQRNKGNFPGRFSGRQFSNSRSEMNVSTLELGDSALYLCASSLCSQETQYFGPGTRLLVL.

This clonotype was counted only a few times. The rearrangement uses TRBV29-1 and TRBJ2-2; TRBD2 matches at 8 bases. Unmatched junction bases numbered 12, after V lost 7 bases and J lost 5 bases. Per germline, CDR1 SQVTM and CDR2 ANQGSEA. This CDR3 is 15 amino acids long. In nucleotides, the CDR3 is TGCAGCGCCAATCCGGGAGGGCCGGGAACCGGGGAGCTGTTTTTT. Its protein product is CSANPGGPGTGELFF.

The V call is TRBV3-1, the J call TRBJ2-5; 7 bases are shared with TRBD2. The CDR3 length is 18 residues. The V gene's germline CDR1 is LGHDT and CDR2 YNNKEL (reference sequence). The trim removed 4 bases at V and 5 bases at J, leaving 19 bases unmatched. CDR3 residues: CASSRAVAGARTRETQYF. CDR3 nucleotides: TGTGCCAGCAGCCGAGCCGTAGCGGGCGCCCGAACGAGGGAGACCCAGTACTTC.

This clonotype has at least ten counts. V gene TRBV20-1 combines with J gene TRBJ2-2; TRBD2 matches at 11 bases. The CDR3 runs to 17 residues. V shed 1 base and J 0 bases; nucleotides not matched to a gene: 4. The germline CDR1 and CDR2 sequences are DFQATT and SNEGSKA (reference sequence). The CDR3 loop is CSARGGTSGPNTGELFF. CDR3 bases: TGCAGTGCTAGAGGCGGGACTAGCGGACCGAACACCGGGGAGCTGTTTTTT.

The V call is TRBV7-8, the J call TRBJ2-3; 9 nucleotides match TRBD2. Germline V gene data show CDR1 as SGHVS and CDR2 as FQNEAQ. The J segment lost 8 bases and the V segment lost 5 bases, leaving 14 bases of the junction unmatched. There are 16 residues in the CDR3. CDR3 nucleotide sequence: TGTGCCAGCAGCATCAGGACTCGAGCGGGAGGCCCTACGCAGTATTTT. Its protein product is CASSIRTRAGGPTQYF.

About this clonotype itself: At one boundary the junction diverges from the germline segment, which might be a read error. This chain joins TRBV27 and TRBJ1-5; D is unclear. The CDR3 totals 14 residues. Germline CDR1 and CDR2: MNHEY and SMNVEV (reference sequence). CDR3 nucleotides: TGTGCCAGCAGTCGGACCTTTAGCCATCAGCCCCAGCATTTT. Protein product: CASSRTFSHQPQHF.

In nucleotides, the CDR3 is TGTGCCAGCAGCTTCTCCGGGACTAGCGGGAGGGCCTTCTACAATGAGCAGTTCTTC. Translation: CASSFSGTSGRAFYNEQFF. The chain joins TRBV11-2 to TRBJ2-1; the match to TRBD2 covers 16 bases. CDR3 length: 19 residues. The germline V gene encodes CDR1 SGHAT and CDR2 FQNNGV. V gave up 3 bases and J gave up 3 bases; unmatched junction bases: 8.

This clonotype has a count of ten or more. The V gene is TRBV20-1, the J gene TRBJ2-5, with a tentative D call TRBD2 (6 bases). V lost 6 bases to trimming and J lost 1 base, with 15 bases between them. This CDR3 comprises 14 residues. Germline V gene lookup returns CDR1 DFQATT and CDR2 SNEGSKA (reference sequence). The CDR3 protein is CSAPLKRAQETQYF. The CDR3 region has the DNA TGCAGTGCCCCCCTAAAGCGGGCCCAAGAGACCCAGTACTTC.

The rearrangement links TRBV20-1 to TRBJ2-1; 9 bases map to TRBD2. Trimming cost V 3 bases and J 2 bases; bases outside gene matches: 11. The CDR3 is 17 amino acids. The germline V gene has CDR1 DFQATT and CDR2 SNEGSKA (reference sequence). The CDR3 nucleotides read TGCAGTGCTAGCGGCTTACTCGGGACTAGCCCCTACAATGAGCAGTTCTTC. This sequence encodes CSASGLLGTSPYNEQFF.

This clonotype appeared a few times. This chain connects TRBV18 to TRBJ2-7; D is possibly TRBD1 or TRBD2 (5 bases each). Germline assignment: CDR1 KGHSH and CDR2 LQKENI. The CDR3 is 13 residues long. Trimming left V 6 bases short and J 2 bases short, with 11 bases between. The CDR3, as DNA: TGTGCCAGCTCGGCCGGGACGACCTACGAGCAGTACTTC. The encoded protein is CASSAGTTYEQYF.

The rearrangement links TRBV30 to TRBJ2-7; 7 positions match TRBD2. Germline CDR1 is GTSNPN and CDR2 is SVGIG (reference sequence). The CDR3 loop spans 15 amino acids. V lost 3 bases to trimming and J lost 1 base; unmatched junction nucleotides: 9. CDR3 in DNA: TGTGCCTGGAGCCCGGGGGAGGGACGGTCCTACGAGCAGTACTTC. As protein: CAWSPGEGRSYEQYF.

This clonotype was recorded at least ten times. The CDR3 DNA sequence: TGCGCCAGCAGTCCACATATCACCCAGTACTTC. It codes for CASSPHITQYF. The rearrangement links TRBV10-2 to TRBJ2-5; no definite D call. Germline CDR1 WSHSY, CDR2 SAAADI. V was shortened by 5 bases and J by 8 bases, with 9 bases between the two germline ends. CDR3 length: 11 amino acids.

The rearrangement joins TRBV5-1 to TRBJ2-7; D could derive from TRBD1 or TRBD2 (5 bases each). Germline V gene lookup returns CDR1 SGHRS and CDR2 YFSETQ. V was clipped by 4 bases and J by 0 bases, with 14 bases between them. This CDR3 is built from 15 residues. The CDR3 here is CASSLGTYPSYEQYF. The CDR3 coding sequence is TGCGCCAGCAGCCTGGGGACCTACCCCTCCTACGAGCAGTACTTC.

Turning to this clonotype: A junction boundary mismatches the germline segment, possibly from a read error. V is TRBV6-1 and J is TRBJ2-2; 10 bases match TRBD2. The CDR3 has 16 amino acids. Germline V gene sequence: CDR1 MNHNS, CDR2 SASEGT. In DNA form, the CDR3 reads TGTGCCAGCAGCCCGTACTCTAGCGGGAGTTCCGGGGAGCCGTTTTTT. Protein: CASSPYSSGSSGEPFF.

The genes are TRBV7-9 and TRBJ1-5, with D uncertain. The CDR3 is made up of 14 amino acids. Between the trimmed V and J ends, which lost 5 bases and 5 bases, there was a span of 13 bases. Looked up from germline, CDR1 is SEHNR and CDR2 is FQNEAQ (reference sequence). CDR3 DNA: TGTGCCAGCAGCACCGGAGGTAGGGATCAGCCCCAGCATTTT. Translated: CASSTGGRDQPQHF.

This clonotype was seen ten or more times. This rearrangement joins TRBV5-1 to TRBJ1-1; D unclear. The CDR3 has 15 residues. V lost 2 bases to trimming and J lost 4 bases, with 15 bases between them. The germline gives CDR1 SGHRS, CDR2 YFSETQ. The CDR3 loop is CASSLTTSGGTEAFF. CDR3 bases: TGCGCCAGCAGCTTAACGACAAGTGGCGGCACTGAAGCTTTCTTT.

This clonotype was seen many times. V and J are TRBV6-5 and TRBJ1-6; 7 bases align to TRBD1. CDR1 and CDR2 (germline): MNHEY, SVGAGI. V gave up 5 bases and J gave up 7 bases; unmatched junction bases: 8. CDR3 length equals 15 residues. CDR3 in DNA: TGTGCCAGCAGTAGATACGGGACAGAGAATTCACCCCTCCACTTT. This sequence encodes CASSRYGTENSPLHF.

At least ten counts were recorded for this clonotype. The rearrangement links TRBV6-1 to TRBJ1-5, with no clear D. The CDR3 consists of 15 residues. Germline V CDR1 and CDR2: MNHNS, SASEGT. Trimming removed 3 bases at V and 2 bases at J, with 11 bases between. CDR3 in amino acids: CASSDVRIGNQPQHF. CDR3 nucleotide sequence: TGTGCCAGCAGTGATGTCCGTATCGGCAATCAGCCCCAGCATTTT.

This clonotype was seen repeatedly, ten times or more. V gene TRBV7-9 combines with J gene TRBJ2-7, with D possibly matching TRBD2 (6 bases). Germline CDR1 SEHNR, CDR2 FQNEAQ (reference sequence). V was cut by 4 bases and J by 3 bases, with 19 bases left in between. This CDR3 has 16 amino acids. CDR3: CASSSEWDSHIYEQYF. The DNA for the CDR3 is TGTGCCAGCAGCTCCGAGTGGGACTCCCACATCTACGAGCAGTACTTC. The complete variable domain, with remaining parts taken from reference TRBV7-9 and TRBJ2-7, reads DTGVSQNPRHKITKRGQNVTFRCDPISEHNRLYWYRQTLGQGPEFLTYFQNEAQLEKSRLLSDRFSAERPKGSFSTLEIQRTEQGDSAMYLCASSSEWDSHIYEQYFGPGTRLTVT.

This clonotype was found many times. V usage is TRBV27 and J usage is TRBJ1-1, with TRBD1 as a possible D gene (5 bases). This CDR3 is built from 14 residues. The V gene lost 5 bases and the J gene lost 0 bases, with 10 bases spanning the gap. Germline lookup yields CDR1 MNHEY and CDR2 SMNVEV (reference sequence). This CDR3 is CASSPGLMNTEAFF. Written as DNA, the CDR3 is TGTGCCAGCAGTCCGGGACTGATGAACACTGAAGCTTTCTTT.

The genes are TRBV5-1 and TRBJ2-2; D might be TRBD1 (6 bases). The CDR3 length is 17 residues. V gave up 1 base and J gave up 3 bases, with 16 bases separating them. Germline V CDR1 and CDR2: SGHRS, YFSETQ. The CDR3 here is CASSLKVQGSYTGELFF. The CDR3 nucleotides read TGCGCCAGCAGCTTGAAGGTGCAGGGGTCGTACACCGGGGAGCTGTTTTTT. The full variable domain, in which reference TRBV5-1 and TRBJ2-2 provide the parts outside the CDR3, is KAGVTQTPRYLIKTRGQQVTLSCSPISGHRSVSWYQQTPGQGLQFLFEYFSETQRNKGNFPGRFSGRQFSNSRSEMNVSTLELGDSALYLCASSLKVQGSYTGELFFGEGSRLTVL.

The gene calls are TRBV11-2 and TRBJ2-7, with no clear D. This CDR3 is 13 amino acids long. With 0 bases removed from V and 6 bases from J, the gap between germline ends came to 9 bases. Germline lookup yields CDR1 SGHAT and CDR2 FQNNGV. The chain's CDR3 is CASSLDLGSEQYF. CDR3 nucleotides: TGTGCCAGCAGCTTAGATTTGGGGTCCGAGCAGTACTTC.

This chain links TRBV12-3 or TRBV12-4 with TRBJ2-7; D is ambiguous. The CDR3 runs to 12 residues. The ends were cut back, 4 bases at V and 6 bases at J, with 10 bases in the middle. The CDR3 region has the DNA TGTGCCAGCAGTTCCGGCCGTCTCGAGCAGTACTTC. Translated: CASSSGRLEQYF.

This clonotype was observed many times. This chain connects TRBV29-1 to TRBJ2-5; D may be TRBD2 (6 bases). Germline loops: CDR1 SQVTM, CDR2 ANQGSEA. Trimming cost V 1 base and J 1 base, with 13 bases left between them. The CDR3 loop spans 15 amino acids. CDR3 sequence reads: CSVEASRERQETQYF. CDR3 nucleotides: TGCAGCGTTGAAGCCTCACGGGAGCGCCAAGAGACCCAGTACTTC.